Shown below are 30 T cell receptor beta chains from a single sample sequenced in a study of blood T cell repertoires in COVID-19. TCRdb keeps only in-frame clones here, not all; method: immunoSEQ multiplex PCR. Of 70,000 or so clones listed, 85% to 90% are singletons. The sequenced sample was peripheral blood. These receptors all stem from a man between 65 and 79 years old with active COVID-19.

This rearrangement joins TRBV27 to TRBJ1-4; maybe TRBD1 (5 bases). Deletions cut 6 bases from V and 7 bases from J, with 18 bases between. CDR1 and CDR2 from the germline V gene are MNHEY and SMNVEV (reference sequence). This CDR3 has 15 amino acids. The chain's CDR3 is CASSQTGGRAEKLFF. The CDR3 DNA follows: TGTGCCAGCAGCCAAACGGGGGGGAGGGCTGAAAAACTGTTTTTT. The whole variable domain, filled in from reference TRBV27 and TRBJ1-4, reads EAQVTQNPRYLITVTGKKLTVTCSQNMNHEYMSWYRQDPGLGLRQIYYSMNVEVTDKGDVPEGYKVSRKEKRNFPLILESPSPNQTSLYFCASSQTGGRAEKLFFGSGTQLSVL.

The chain recombines TRBV19 with TRBJ2-2; perhaps TRBD1 as D (5 bases). V was cut by 1 base and J by 7 bases, with 13 bases left in between. Germline lookup yields CDR1 LNHDA and CDR2 SQIVND (reference sequence). CDR3 size: 15 residues. This chain's CDR3 is CASSIAATVGGELFF. CDR3 DNA sequence: TGTGCCAGTAGTATAGCCGCGACAGTGGGCGGGGAGCTGTTTTTT.

The gene calls are TRBV4-3 and TRBJ1-1, with D possibly matching TRBD1 (5 bases). The V and J ends lost 1 base and 1 base respectively, with 13 bases between them. CDR3 length: 16 residues. Looked up from germline, CDR1 is LGHNA and CDR2 is YSLEER. CDR3: CASSQGVRQGNTEAFF. In nucleotides, the CDR3 is TGCGCCAGCAGCCAAGGCGTAAGGCAGGGGAACACTGAAGCTTTCTTT.

This sequence joins TRBV3-1 (or the pseudogene TRBV3-2) and TRBJ2-7, with D perhaps TRBD2 (6 bases). With 0 bases removed from V and 1 base from J, the gap between germline ends came to 10 bases. CDR1 LGHDT and CDR2 YNNKEL come from the germline V gene (reference sequence). This CDR3 contains 15 residues. In DNA, the CDR3 is TGTGCCAGCAGCCAAGATGACGCGGGGTCCTACGAGCAGTACTTC. Its protein product is CASSQDDAGSYEQYF.

The V call is TRBV21-1, the J call TRBJ2-5; the table's D call of TRBD2 was not tested on the DNA. TRBV21-1 is a known pseudogene. This CDR3 has 16 residues. In DNA, the CDR3 is TGTGCCAGCAGCAAAGGGGGGGGAGGCCCCCAAGAGACCCAGTACTTC. Amino acid sequence: CASSKGGGGPQETQYF.

This chain connects TRBV10-3 to TRBJ2-7; a weak D match, TRBD2 (6 bases). Germline V gene lookup returns CDR1 ENHRY and CDR2 SYGVKD. Trimming took off 4 bases at V and 0 bases at J, with 16 bases between the two ends. The CDR3 has 16 amino acids. The CDR3 reads CAISGRAGFGSYEQYF. In nucleotides, the CDR3 is TGTGCCATCAGTGGGCGGGCGGGATTCGGCTCCTACGAGCAGTACTTC.

About this clone: Other nucleotide sequences from this sample produce the same CDR3. V and J are TRBV30 and TRBJ1-5; possibly TRBD1 for D (5 bases). V dropped 2 bases and J dropped 2 bases, with 13 bases sitting between them. This CDR3 region has 15 residues. The V gene's germline CDR1 is GTSNPN and CDR2 SVGIG (reference sequence). This CDR3 is CAWSPGGGGNQPQHF. In DNA form, the CDR3 reads TGTGCCTGGAGTCCGGGGGGTGGCGGCAATCAGCCCCAGCATTTT.

The chain carries TRBV19 and TRBJ2-1, with a possible D match to TRBD2 (6 bases). Trimming removed 9 bases from V and 2 bases from J, with 17 bases in between. This CDR3 comprises 15 residues. Germline V gene data show CDR1 as LNHDA and CDR2 as SQIVND (reference sequence). The CDR3 DNA reads TGTGCCAGCCGACTTGGCGGGAACACCTACAATGAGCAGTTCTTC. It is translated as CASRLGGNTYNEQFF. The full variable domain, completed using reference TRBV19 and TRBJ2-1, is DGGITQSPKYLFRKEGQNVTLSCEQNLNHDAMYWYRQDPGQGLRLIYYSQIVNDFQKGDIAEGYSVSREKKESFPLTVTSAQKNPTAFYLCASRLGGNTYNEQFFGPGTRLTVL.

This sequence joins TRBV5-1 and TRBJ1-2; 8 bases line up with TRBD1. J lost 4 bases, V lost 4 bases, and 15 bases had no gene match. Germline V gene data show CDR1 as SGHRS and CDR2 as YFSETQ. The length of the CDR3 is 17 residues. This CDR3 is CASSPPTGATLGYGYTF. The CDR3 DNA reads TGCGCCAGCAGCCCGCCGACAGGGGCGACTCTGGGCTATGGCTACACCTTC. The full variable domain, with the rest looked up from reference TRBV5-1 and TRBJ1-2, is KAGVTQTPRYLIKTRGQQVTLSCSPISGHRSVSWYQQTPGQGLQFLFEYFSETQRNKGNFPGRFSGRQFSNSRSEMNVSTLELGDSALYLCASSPPTGATLGYGYTFGSGTRLTVV.

This clone showed up just a few times. V is TRBV11-2 and J is TRBJ2-1, with 8 bases aligning to TRBD2. CDR1 is SGHAT, CDR2 FQNNGV, per germline. Trimming cost V 3 bases and J 6 bases; bases outside gene matches: 7. The CDR3 totals 15 residues. CDR3 DNA sequence: TGTGCCAGCAGCTTCGGAACTAGCGGCGCCAATGAGCAGTTCTTC. Its translation: CASSFGTSGANEQFF.

The chain is built from TRBV19 and TRBJ2-3, with D unclear. CDR1 and CDR2 from the germline V gene are LNHDA and SQIVND (reference sequence). Trimming stripped 0 bases from V and 3 bases from J, with 19 bases between. CDR3 length equals 18 residues. CDR3: CASSIDLGFRRRTDTQYF. CDR3 nucleotides: TGTGCCAGTAGTATAGATCTGGGCTTCCGCCGCCGTACAGATACGCAGTATTTT.

This chain uses TRBV5-4 with TRBJ2-1; D not certain. The CDR3 is 16 residues long. In germline, CDR1 is SGHNT, CDR2 YYREEE (reference sequence). Trimming took 3 bases from V and 2 from J, leaving 15 bases between them. This CDR3 reads CASSSELSLAYNEQFF. The CDR3 nucleotides read TGTGCCAGCAGCTCCGAACTATCTCTAGCCTACAATGAGCAGTTCTTC.

The V call is TRBV6-6, the J call TRBJ2-2; 11 bases align to TRBD2. Looked up from germline, CDR1 is MNHNY and CDR2 is SVGAGI (reference sequence). Germline trimming cut 7 bases from V and 4 bases from J; bases unmatched to any gene: 5. The CDR3 has 15 residues. In DNA form, the CDR3 reads TGTGCCAGCACCTTAGCGGGAGGGGGCACCGGGGAGCTGTTTTTT. This translates into CASTLAGGGTGELFF.

There are a few counts of this clone. The chain joins TRBV7-2 to TRBJ1-6, with 9 positions matching TRBD1. CDR1 is SGHTA, CDR2 FQGNSA, per germline. Trimming took 1 base from V and 6 from J; bases not matched to a gene: 7. The CDR3 has 17 residues. Here the CDR3 DNA reads TGTGCCAGCAGCTTAGTTGGGGACAGGGCCCCTAATTCACCCCTCCACTTT. It specifies CASSLVGDRAPNSPLHF. Combining the CDR3 with reference TRBV7-2 and TRBJ1-6 gives the whole variable domain GAGVSQSPSNKVTEKGKDVELRCDPISGHTALYWYRQSLGQGLEFLIYFQGNSAPDKSGLPSDRFSAERTGGSVSTLTIQRTQQEDSAVYLCASSLVGDRAPNSPLHFGNGTRLTVT.

In nucleotides, the CDR3 is TGTGCCAGCAGCCAACTCTCCCGAGAGGACATTCAGTACTTC. Translating it yields CASSQLSREDIQYF. The chain combines TRBV4-2 with TRBJ2-4; D gene unclear. This CDR3 is 14 amino acids long. Trimming left V 2 bases short and J 8 bases short, with 13 bases between. Germline V lookup: CDR1 LGHNA, CDR2 YNFKEQ.

The CDR3 protein is CASSWPGAEQFF. The CDR3, as DNA: TGTGCCAGCAGCTGGCCTGGGGCCGAGCAGTTCTTC. The chain links TRBV28 to TRBJ2-1, with D possibly being TRBD1 (5 bases). Germline-derived CDR1 and CDR2 are MDHEN and SYDVKM. This CDR3 has 12 residues. Trimming pared 6 bases from V and 10 bases from J, leaving 13 bases between.

V usage is TRBV4-3 and J usage is TRBJ2-5, with D unresolved. CDR3 length: 15 residues. CDR1 LGHNA and CDR2 YSLEER come from the germline V gene. The germline V and J ends were trimmed by 1 base and 0 bases, with 9 bases remaining between them. CDR3 sequence: CASSQVGGHQETQYF. As DNA, the CDR3 is TGCGCCAGCAGCCAAGTGGGTGGGCACCAAGAGACCCAGTACTTC.

This clone showed up just a few times. V gene TRBV6-6 combines with J gene TRBJ2-7; TRBD2 matches 8 bases. J gave up 0 bases and V 5 bases, and 3 bases lay outside the gene matches. Germline V lookup: CDR1 MNHNY, CDR2 SVGAGI (reference sequence). The CDR3 has 14 amino acids. CDR3 in DNA: TGTGCCAGCAGTACCAGCGGGAGCTCCTACGAGCAGTACTTC. Protein: CASSTSGSSYEQYF.

This rearrangement joins TRBV28 to TRBJ1-1, with a weak D call TRBD1 (5 bases). With 6 bases removed from V and 1 base from J, the gap between germline ends came to 18 bases. Germline V gene data show CDR1 as MDHEN and CDR2 as SYDVKM. The CDR3 is 16 amino acids. The CDR3 region is CASSLGGGGTNTEAFF. CDR3 DNA: TGTGCCAGCAGCCTTGGGGGGGGAGGGACGAACACTGAAGCTTTCTTT.

The chain uses TRBV19 and TRBJ1-5; D is possibly TRBD1 (5 bases). The V gene lost 1 base and the J gene lost 11 bases, with 18 bases spanning the gap. The germline CDR1 and CDR2 sequences are LNHDA and SQIVND (reference sequence). This CDR3 contains 15 residues. CDR3 sequence reads: CASSIGGAGGWAQHF. In nucleotides, the CDR3 is TGTGCCAGTAGTATAGGTGGGGCAGGCGGATGGGCCCAGCATTTT.

This sequence joins TRBV12-5 and TRBJ1-4; no firm D call. Germline V gene data show CDR1 as LGHNT and CDR2 as FRNRAP. The V end was cut by 5 bases, the J end by 1 base, with 2 bases between. The CDR3 spans 12 residues. In nucleotides, the CDR3 is TGTGCTAGTGGTCGAACTAATGAAAAACTGTTTTTT. Translation gives CASGRTNEKLFF.

The rearrangement joins TRBV14 to TRBJ2-5; D is unresolved. The CDR3 contains 12 residues. V was pared by 1 base and J by 5 bases, with 5 bases between. CDR1 SGHDN and CDR2 FVKESK come from the germline V gene. The CDR3 loop is CASSQARETQYF. The CDR3 region has the DNA TGTGCCAGCAGCCAAGCCCGGGAGACCCAGTACTTC.

This chain links TRBV27 with TRBJ2-1, with 7 bases aligning to TRBD2. The junction had 16 bases not matched to a gene; V was cut back by 9 bases and J by 5 bases. The CDR3 length is 16 residues. Germline-derived CDR1 and CDR2 are MNHEY and SMNVEV (reference sequence). CDR3 nucleotide sequence: TGTGCCAGGCCCGGCGGATGGCTAGCGGAAAACAATGAGCAGTTCTTC. Amino acids: CARPGGWLAENNEQFF.

The chain joins TRBV28 to TRBJ1-4; D unresolved. Trimming removed 7 bases at V and 8 bases at J, with 17 bases between. This CDR3 region has 14 residues. The V gene's germline CDR1 is MDHEN and CDR2 SYDVKM. CDR3 in amino acids: CASTPFRVAEKLFF. The CDR3 DNA reads TGTGCCAGCACCCCCTTCCGGGTTGCGGAAAAACTGTTTTTT.

V gene TRBV12-3 or TRBV12-4 combines with J gene TRBJ2-5, with D possibly being TRBD1 (5 bases). The CDR3 covers 13 residues. Trimming took off 3 bases at V and 5 bases at J, with 10 bases between the two ends. In DNA, the CDR3 is TGTGCCAGCAGTTTTGGGGCCCGGGAGACCCAGTACTTC. Translated: CASSFGARETQYF.

V usage is TRBV5-8 and J usage is TRBJ2-7; 7 bases agree with TRBD2. CDR3 length equals 14 residues. Germline lookup yields CDR1 SGHTS and CDR2 YDEGEE. The V and J ends lost 1 base and 12 bases, in that order; junction bases with no gene match: 13. DNA for the CDR3: TGTGCCAGCAGCTTGTGGACTAGTAGGGCCTGGGGGTACTTC. This gives the protein CASSLWTSRAWGYF.

The chain combines TRBV6-1 with TRBJ1-1; D not resolved. The CDR3 loop spans 14 amino acids. Germline-derived CDR1 and CDR2 are MNHNS and SASEGT. The V and J ends lost 0 bases and 3 bases respectively, with 8 bases between them. CDR3 in amino acids: CASSEAREHTEAFF. The CDR3 DNA reads TGTGCCAGCAGTGAAGCGCGGGAACACACTGAAGCTTTCTTT.

The chain combines TRBV28 with TRBJ1-1; D perhaps matches TRBD1 (5 bases). This CDR3 has 16 residues. Germline CDR1 reads MDHEN; CDR2 reads SYDVKM. V was pared by 5 bases and J by 1 base, with 17 bases between. CDR3 DNA: TGTGCCAGCAGTCAAATCCAGGGCCCGGCGAACACTGAAGCTTTCTTT. It specifies CASSQIQGPANTEAFF.

J is TRBJ2-1 and V is TRBV19; D is possibly TRBD1 (6 bases). With 4 bases removed from V and 3 bases from J, the gap between germline ends came to 7 bases. The CDR3 is 13 amino acids. CDR1 LNHDA and CDR2 SQIVND come from the germline V gene (reference sequence). Here the CDR3 reads CASSSRGYNEQFF. The CDR3 nucleotides are TGTGCCAGTAGTAGCAGGGGCTACAATGAGCAGTTCTTC.

This clone has more than one count but fewer than ten. The chain carries TRBV27 and TRBJ1-2, with D hard to call. Trimming shortened V by 6 bases and J by 0 bases, and 23 bases separated the two germline ends. CDR1 MNHEY and CDR2 SMNVEV come from the germline V gene (reference sequence). This CDR3 is 18 amino acids long. CDR3 nucleotides: TGTGCCAGCAGCCCCCAAGGTGGATGGGCTTTAGCTAACTATGGCTACACCTTC. Translating gives CASSPQGGWALANYGYTF.